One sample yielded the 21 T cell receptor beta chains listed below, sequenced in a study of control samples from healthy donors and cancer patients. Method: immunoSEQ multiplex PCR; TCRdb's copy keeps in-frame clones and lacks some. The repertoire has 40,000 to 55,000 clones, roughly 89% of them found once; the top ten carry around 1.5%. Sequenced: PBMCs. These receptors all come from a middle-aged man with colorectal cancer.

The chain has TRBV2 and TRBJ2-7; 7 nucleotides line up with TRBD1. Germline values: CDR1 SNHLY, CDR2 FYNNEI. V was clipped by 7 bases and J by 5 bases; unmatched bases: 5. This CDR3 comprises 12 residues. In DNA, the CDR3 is TGTGCCAGCACGAACAGGGGTCACGAGCAGTACTTC. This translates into CASTNRGHEQYF.

CDR3 coding DNA: TGTGCCAGCAGCCAATCGGACCTTCCGGGACAGGGCGGCGGCTACACCTTC. As protein: CASSQSDLPGQGGGYTF. V and J are TRBV16 and TRBJ1-2, with TRBD1 matching over 9 bases. Germline-derived CDR1 and CDR2 are KGHSY and FQNENV. J gave up 8 bases and V 0 bases, and 13 bases lay outside the gene matches. The CDR3 is made up of 17 amino acids.

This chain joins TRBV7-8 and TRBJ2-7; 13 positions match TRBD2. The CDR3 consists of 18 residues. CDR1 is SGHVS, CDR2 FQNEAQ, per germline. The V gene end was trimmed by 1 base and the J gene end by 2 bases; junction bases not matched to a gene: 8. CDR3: CASSLGATSGGTPYEQYF. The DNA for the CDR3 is TGTGCCAGCAGCTTAGGTGCGACTAGCGGGGGGACTCCCTACGAGCAGTACTTC. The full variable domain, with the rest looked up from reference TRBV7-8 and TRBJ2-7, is GAGVSQSPRYKVAKRGQDVALRCDPISGHVSLFWYQQALGQGPEFLTYFQNEAQLDKSGLPSDRFFAERPEGSVSTLKIQRTQQEDSAVYLCASSLGATSGGTPYEQYFGPGTRLTVT.

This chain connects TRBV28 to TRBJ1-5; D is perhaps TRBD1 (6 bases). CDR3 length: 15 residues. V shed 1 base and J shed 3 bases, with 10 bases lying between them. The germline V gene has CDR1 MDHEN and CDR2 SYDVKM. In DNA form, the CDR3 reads TGTGCCAGCAGTTTATCCACAGGGAACAATCAGCCCCAGCATTTT. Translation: CASSLSTGNNQPQHF.

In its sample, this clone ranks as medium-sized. CDR3 bases: TGTGCCAGCAGCGGACAGTTGCACCAGCCCCAGCATTTT. This codes for CASSGQLHQPQHF. J is TRBJ1-5 and V is TRBV27; D is perhaps TRBD1 (6 bases). The CDR3 extends over 13 amino acids. CDR1 and CDR2 (germline): MNHEY, SMNVEV (reference sequence). Trimming pared 6 bases from V and 7 bases from J, leaving 13 bases between.

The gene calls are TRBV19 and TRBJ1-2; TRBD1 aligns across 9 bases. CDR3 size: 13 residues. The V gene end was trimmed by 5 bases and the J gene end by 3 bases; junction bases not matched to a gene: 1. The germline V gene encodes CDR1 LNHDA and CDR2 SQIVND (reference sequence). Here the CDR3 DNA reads TGTGCCAGTAGTCGGGACAGGGACTATGGCTACACCTTC. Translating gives CASSRDRDYGYTF.

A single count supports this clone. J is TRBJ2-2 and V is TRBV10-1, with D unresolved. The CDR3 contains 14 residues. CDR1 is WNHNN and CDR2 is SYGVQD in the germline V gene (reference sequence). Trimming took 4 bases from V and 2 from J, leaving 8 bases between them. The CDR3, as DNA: TGCGCCAGCAGTGTGGCTAGAAACACCGGGGAGCTGTTTTTT. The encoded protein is CASSVARNTGELFF.

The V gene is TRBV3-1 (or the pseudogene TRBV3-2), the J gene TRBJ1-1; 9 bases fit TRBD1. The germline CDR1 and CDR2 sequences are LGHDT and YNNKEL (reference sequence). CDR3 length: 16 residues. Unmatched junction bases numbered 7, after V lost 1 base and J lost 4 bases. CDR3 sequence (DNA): TGTGCCAGCAGCCAAGTTACCGGGACAGGGAGCACTGAAGCTTTCTTT. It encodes CASSQVTGTGSTEAFF.

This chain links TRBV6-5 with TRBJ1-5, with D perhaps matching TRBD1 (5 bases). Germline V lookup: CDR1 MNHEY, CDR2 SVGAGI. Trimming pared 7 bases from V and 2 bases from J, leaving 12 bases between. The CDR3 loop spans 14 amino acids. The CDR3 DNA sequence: TGTGCCAGCACGAGGGGCCAGGGCAATCAGCCCCAGCATTTT. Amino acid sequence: CASTRGQGNQPQHF.

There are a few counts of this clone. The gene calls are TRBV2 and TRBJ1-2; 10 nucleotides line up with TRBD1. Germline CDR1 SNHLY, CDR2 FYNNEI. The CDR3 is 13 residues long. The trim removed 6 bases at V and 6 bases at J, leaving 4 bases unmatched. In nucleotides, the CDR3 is TGTGCCAGCAGAGGACAGGGGGTAGATGGCTACACCTTC. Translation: CASRGQGVDGYTF.

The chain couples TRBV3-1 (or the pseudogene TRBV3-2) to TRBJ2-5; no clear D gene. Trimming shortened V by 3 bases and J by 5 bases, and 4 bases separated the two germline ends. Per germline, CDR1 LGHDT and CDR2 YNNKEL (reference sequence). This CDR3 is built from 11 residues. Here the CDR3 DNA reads TGTGCCAGCAGCCAGGGGGAGACCCAGTACTTC. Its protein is CASSQGETQYF.

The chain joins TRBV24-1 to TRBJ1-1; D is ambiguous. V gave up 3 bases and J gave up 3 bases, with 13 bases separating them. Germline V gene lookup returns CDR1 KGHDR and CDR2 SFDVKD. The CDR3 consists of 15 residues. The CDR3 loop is CATSDKRGGDTEAFF. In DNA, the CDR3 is TGTGCCACCAGTGATAAGCGGGGTGGGGACACTGAAGCTTTCTTT.

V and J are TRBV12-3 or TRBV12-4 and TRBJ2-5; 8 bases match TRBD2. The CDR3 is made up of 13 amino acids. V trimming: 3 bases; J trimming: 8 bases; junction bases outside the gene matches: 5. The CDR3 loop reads CASSFGTRQTQYF. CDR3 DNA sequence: TGTGCCAGCAGTTTTGGGACTAGGCAAACCCAGTACTTC.

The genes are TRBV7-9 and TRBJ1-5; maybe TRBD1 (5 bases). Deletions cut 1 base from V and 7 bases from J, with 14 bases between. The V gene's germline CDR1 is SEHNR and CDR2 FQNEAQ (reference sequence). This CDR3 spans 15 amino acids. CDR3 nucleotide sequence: TGTGCCAGCAGCTTAGACGCAGGGTTTTGGCAGCCCCAGCATTTT. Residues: CASSLDAGFWQPQHF.

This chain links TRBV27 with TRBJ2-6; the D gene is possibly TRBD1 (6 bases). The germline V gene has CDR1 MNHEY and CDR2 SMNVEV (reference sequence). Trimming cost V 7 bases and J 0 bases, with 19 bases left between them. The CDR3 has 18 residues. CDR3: CASKNRDTVTSGANVLTF. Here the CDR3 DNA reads TGTGCCAGCAAAAACCGGGACACCGTCACCTCTGGGGCCAACGTCCTGACTTTC.

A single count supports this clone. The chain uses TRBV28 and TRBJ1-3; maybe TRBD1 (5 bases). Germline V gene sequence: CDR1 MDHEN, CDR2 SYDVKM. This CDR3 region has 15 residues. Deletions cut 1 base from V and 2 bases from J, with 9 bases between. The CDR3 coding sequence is TGTGCCAGCAGTTTATTGCCAGGGACTGGAAACACCATATATTTT. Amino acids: CASSLLPGTGNTIYF.

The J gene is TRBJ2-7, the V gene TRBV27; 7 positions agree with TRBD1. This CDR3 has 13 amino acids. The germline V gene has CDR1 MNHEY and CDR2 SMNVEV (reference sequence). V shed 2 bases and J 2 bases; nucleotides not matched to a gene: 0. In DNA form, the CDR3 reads TGTGCCAGCAGTTTAGGGACAGCCTACGAGCAGTACTTC. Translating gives CASSLGTAYEQYF.

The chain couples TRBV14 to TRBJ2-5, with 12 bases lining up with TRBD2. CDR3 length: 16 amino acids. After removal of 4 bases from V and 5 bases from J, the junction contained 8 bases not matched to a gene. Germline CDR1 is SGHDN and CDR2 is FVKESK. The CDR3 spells CASSLRTSGIGETQYF. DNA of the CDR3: TGTGCCAGCAGCCTTCGGACTAGCGGGATCGGGGAGACCCAGTACTTC.

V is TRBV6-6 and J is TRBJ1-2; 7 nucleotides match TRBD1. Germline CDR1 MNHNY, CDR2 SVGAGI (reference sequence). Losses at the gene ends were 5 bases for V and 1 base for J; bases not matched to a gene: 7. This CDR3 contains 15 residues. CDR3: CASSPGQPLNYGYTF. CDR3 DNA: TGTGCCAGCAGTCCGGGACAGCCACTTAACTATGGCTACACCTTC.

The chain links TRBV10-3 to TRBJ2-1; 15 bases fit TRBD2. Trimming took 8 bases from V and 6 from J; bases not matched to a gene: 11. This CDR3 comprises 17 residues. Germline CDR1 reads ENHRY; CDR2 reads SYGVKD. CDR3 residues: CAILRTSGRVSVNEQFF. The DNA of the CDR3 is TGTGCCATCCTAAGGACTAGCGGGAGGGTTTCCGTCAATGAGCAGTTCTTC.

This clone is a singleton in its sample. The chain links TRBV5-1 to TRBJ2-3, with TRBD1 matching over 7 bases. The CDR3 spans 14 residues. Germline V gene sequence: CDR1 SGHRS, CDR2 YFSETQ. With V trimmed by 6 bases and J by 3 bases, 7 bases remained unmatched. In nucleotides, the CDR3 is TGCGCCAGCACCCCAGGGGGAGTGACAGATACGCAGTATTTT. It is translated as CASTPGGVTDTQYF.